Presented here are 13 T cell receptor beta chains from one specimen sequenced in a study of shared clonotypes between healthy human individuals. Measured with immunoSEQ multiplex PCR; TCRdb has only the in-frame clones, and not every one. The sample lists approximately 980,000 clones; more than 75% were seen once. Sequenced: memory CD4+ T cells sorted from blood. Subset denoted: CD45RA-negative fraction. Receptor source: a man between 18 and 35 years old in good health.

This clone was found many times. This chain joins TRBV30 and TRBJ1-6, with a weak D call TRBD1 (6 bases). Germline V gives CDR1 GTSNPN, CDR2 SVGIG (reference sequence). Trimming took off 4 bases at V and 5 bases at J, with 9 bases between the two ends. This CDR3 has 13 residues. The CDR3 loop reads CAWTGHNNSPLHF. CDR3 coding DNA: TGTGCCTGGACGGGACATAATAATTCACCCCTCCACTTT.

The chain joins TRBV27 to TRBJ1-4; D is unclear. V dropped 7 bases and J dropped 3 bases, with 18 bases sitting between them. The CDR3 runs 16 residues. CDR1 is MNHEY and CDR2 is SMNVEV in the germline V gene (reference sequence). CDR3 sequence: CASKAGRRWANEKLFF. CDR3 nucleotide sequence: TGTGCCAGCAAGGCTGGTCGGAGGTGGGCTAATGAAAAACTGTTTTTT.

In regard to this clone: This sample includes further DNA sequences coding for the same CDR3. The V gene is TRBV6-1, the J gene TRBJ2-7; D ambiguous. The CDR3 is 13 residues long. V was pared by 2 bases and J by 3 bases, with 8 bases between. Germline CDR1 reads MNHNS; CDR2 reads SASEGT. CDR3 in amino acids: CASSEQGLYEQYF. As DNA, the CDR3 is TGTGCCAGCAGTGAACAAGGGCTCTACGAGCAGTACTTC.

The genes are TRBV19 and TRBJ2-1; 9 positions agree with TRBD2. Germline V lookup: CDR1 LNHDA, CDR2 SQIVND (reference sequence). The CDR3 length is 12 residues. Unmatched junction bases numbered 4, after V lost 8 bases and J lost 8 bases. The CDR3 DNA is TGTGCCAGTGGGACTAGCCCTCATGAGCAGTTCTTC. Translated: CASGTSPHEQFF. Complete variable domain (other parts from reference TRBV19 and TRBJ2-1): DGGITQSPKYLFRKEGQNVTLSCEQNLNHDAMYWYRQDPGQGLRLIYYSQIVNDFQKGDIAEGYSVSREKKESFPLTVTSAQKNPTAFYLCASGTSPHEQFFGPGTRLTVL.

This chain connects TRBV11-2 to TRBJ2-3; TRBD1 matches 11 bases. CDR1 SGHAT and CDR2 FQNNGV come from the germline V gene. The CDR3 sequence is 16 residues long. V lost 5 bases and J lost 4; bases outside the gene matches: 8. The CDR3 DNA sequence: TGTGCCAGCAGCGCCCCCAGGGACAGGGGGTCAGATACGCAGTATTTT. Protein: CASSAPRDRGSDTQYF. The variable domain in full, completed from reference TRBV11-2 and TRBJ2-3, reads EAGVAQSPRYKIIEKRQSVAFWCNPISGHATLYWYQQILGQGPKLLIQFQNNGVVDDSQLPKDRFSAERLKGVDSTLKIQPAKLEDSAVYLCASSAPRDRGSDTQYFGPGTRLTVL.

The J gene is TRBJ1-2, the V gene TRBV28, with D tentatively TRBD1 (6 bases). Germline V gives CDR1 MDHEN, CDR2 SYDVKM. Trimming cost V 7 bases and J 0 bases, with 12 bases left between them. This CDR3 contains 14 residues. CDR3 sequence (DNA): TGTGCCAGCAAGGGGGGAAAAGCTAACTATGGCTACACCTTC. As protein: CASKGGKANYGYTF.

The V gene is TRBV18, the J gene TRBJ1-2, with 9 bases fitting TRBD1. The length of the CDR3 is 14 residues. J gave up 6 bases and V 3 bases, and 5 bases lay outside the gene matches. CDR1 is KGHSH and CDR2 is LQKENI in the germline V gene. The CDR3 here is CASSPRTGVHGYTF. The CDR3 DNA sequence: TGTGCCAGCTCACCTAGGACAGGGGTCCATGGCTACACCTTC.

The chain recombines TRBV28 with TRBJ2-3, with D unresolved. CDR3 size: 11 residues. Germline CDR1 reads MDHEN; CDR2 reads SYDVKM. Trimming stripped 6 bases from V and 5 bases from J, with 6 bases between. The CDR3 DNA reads TGTGCCAGCAGCCGGAAAGATACGCAGTATTTT. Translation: CASSRKDTQYF.

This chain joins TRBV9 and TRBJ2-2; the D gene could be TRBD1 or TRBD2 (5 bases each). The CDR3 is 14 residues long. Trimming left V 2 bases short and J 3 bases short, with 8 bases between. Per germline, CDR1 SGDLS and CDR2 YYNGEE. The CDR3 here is CASSVGVDTGELFF. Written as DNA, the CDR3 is TGTGCCAGCAGCGTGGGGGTTGACACCGGGGAGCTGTTTTTT.

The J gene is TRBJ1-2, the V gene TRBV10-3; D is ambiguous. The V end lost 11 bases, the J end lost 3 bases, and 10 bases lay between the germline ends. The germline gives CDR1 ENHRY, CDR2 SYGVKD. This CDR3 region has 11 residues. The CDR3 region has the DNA TGTGCCCTAGGCTGGGACTATGGCTACACCTTC. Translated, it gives CALGWDYGYTF.

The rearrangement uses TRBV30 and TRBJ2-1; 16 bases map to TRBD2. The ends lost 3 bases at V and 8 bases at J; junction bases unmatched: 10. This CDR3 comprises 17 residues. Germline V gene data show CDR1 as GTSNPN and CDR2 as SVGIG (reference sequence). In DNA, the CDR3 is TGTGCCTGGAGACCCGGGACTAGCGGGAGGGCCATCGATGAGCAGTTCTTC. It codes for CAWRPGTSGRAIDEQFF.

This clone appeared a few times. The CDR3 region is CASSDPGTGQETQYF. CDR3 in DNA: TGTGCCAGCAGTGACCCAGGGACAGGGCAAGAGACCCAGTACTTC. The chain employs TRBV25-1 and TRBJ2-5, with 9 nucleotides matching TRBD1. V lost 3 bases, J lost 2 bases, and 4 bases stayed unmatched. This CDR3 is built from 15 residues. Germline CDR1 MGHDK, CDR2 SYGVNS.

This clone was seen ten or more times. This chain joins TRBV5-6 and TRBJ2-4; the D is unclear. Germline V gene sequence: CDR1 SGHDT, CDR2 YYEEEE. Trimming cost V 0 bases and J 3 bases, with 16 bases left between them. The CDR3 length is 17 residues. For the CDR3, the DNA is TGTGCCAGCAGCTTGGTCGTCGCGGTGGCTGGCAAAAACATTCAGTACTTC. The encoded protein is CASSLVVAVAGKNIQYF.